The source of this T cell receptor beta chain is a study of T cells in Graves' hyperthyroidism and ophthalmopathy. Amplification targeted TCR beta CDR3 regions from RNA transcripts. First-round RT-PCR with HTBI primers amplified the TCR CDR3 region. TCRdb fed the multiplex PCR reads into MiXCR, producing one record per CDR3 protein. The table includes approximately 590,000 distinct CDR3 sequences, approximately 15% detected once. The CDR3 length is 13 residues. Germline V gene lookup returns CDR1 SEHNR and CDR2 FQNEAQ (reference sequence). Trimming took 5 bases from V and 5 from J, leaving 12 bases between them.

The receptor's source is a woman aged 25 to 39 with Graves' hyperthyroidism. Material for sequencing was blood. The chain couples TRBV7-9 to TRBJ1-1; no reliable D call. The CDR3 spells CASSSTGTTEAFF. The CDR3 DNA reads as TGTGCCAGCAGCAGTACTGGTACAACTGAAGCTTTCTTT.